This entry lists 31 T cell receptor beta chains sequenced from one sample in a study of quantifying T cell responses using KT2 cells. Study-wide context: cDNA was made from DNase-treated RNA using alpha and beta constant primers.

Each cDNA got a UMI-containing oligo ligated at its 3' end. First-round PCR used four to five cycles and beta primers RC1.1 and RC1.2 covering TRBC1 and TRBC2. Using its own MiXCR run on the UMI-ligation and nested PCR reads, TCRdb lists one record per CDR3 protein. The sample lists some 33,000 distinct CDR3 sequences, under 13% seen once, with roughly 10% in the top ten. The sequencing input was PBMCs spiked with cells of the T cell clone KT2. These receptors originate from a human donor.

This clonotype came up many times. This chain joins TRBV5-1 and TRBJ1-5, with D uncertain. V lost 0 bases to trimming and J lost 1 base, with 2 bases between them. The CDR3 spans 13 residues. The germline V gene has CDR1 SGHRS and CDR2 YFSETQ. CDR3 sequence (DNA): TGCGCCAGCAGCTTGGACAGCAATCAGCCCCAGCATTTT. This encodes CASSLDSNQPQHF.

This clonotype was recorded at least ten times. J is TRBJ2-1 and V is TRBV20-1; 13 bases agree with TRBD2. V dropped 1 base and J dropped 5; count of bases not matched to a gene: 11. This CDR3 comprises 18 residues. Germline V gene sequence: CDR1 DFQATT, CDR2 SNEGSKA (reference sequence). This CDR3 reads CSARVPGLAGATHNEQFF. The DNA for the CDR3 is TGCAGTGCTAGAGTTCCCGGACTAGCGGGAGCCACCCACAATGAGCAGTTCTTC.

CDR3: CASSLGRRNTEAFF. Here the CDR3 DNA reads TGTGCCAGCAGTTTAGGTCGCAGAAACACTGAAGCTTTCTTT. The chain joins TRBV12-3 or TRBV12-4 to TRBJ1-1, with unresolved D. The ends were cut back, 1 base at V and 2 bases at J, with 8 bases in the middle. The CDR3 consists of 14 residues.

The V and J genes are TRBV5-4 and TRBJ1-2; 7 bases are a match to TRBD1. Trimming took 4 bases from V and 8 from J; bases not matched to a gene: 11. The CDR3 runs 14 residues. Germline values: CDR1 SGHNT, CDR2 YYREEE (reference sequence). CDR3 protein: CASSRQGVVGGYTF. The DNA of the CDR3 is TGTGCCAGCAGCCGACAGGGAGTGGTGGGGGGCTACACCTTC.

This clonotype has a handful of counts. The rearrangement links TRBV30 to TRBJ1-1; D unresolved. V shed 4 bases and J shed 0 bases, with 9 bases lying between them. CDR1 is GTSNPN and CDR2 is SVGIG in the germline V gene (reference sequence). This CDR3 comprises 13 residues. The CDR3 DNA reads TGTGCCTGGACGGTCAGCCTGAACACTGAAGCTTTCTTT. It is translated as CAWTVSLNTEAFF.

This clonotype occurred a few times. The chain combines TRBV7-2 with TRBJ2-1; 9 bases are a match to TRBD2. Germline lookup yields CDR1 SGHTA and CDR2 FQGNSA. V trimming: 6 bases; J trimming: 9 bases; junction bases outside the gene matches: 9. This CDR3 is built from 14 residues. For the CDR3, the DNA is TGTGCCAGCAGTGGTAGCGGGAGTTTTGGTGAGCAGTTCTTC. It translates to CASSGSGSFGEQFF.

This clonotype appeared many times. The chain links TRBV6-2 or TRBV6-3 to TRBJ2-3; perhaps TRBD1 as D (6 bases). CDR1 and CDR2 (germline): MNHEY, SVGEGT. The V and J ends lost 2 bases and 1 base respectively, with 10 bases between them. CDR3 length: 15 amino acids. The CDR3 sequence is CASSYGGRRTDTQYF. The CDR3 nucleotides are TGTGCCAGCAGTTACGGGGGCCGTCGCACAGATACGCAGTATTTT.

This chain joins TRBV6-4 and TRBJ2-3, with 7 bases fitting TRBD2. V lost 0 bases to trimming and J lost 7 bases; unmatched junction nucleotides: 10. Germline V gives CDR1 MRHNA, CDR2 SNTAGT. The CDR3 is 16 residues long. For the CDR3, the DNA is TGTGCCAGCAGTGACTCGAGCCTAGCGGATGCAAATACGCAGTATTTT. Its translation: CASSDSSLADANTQYF.

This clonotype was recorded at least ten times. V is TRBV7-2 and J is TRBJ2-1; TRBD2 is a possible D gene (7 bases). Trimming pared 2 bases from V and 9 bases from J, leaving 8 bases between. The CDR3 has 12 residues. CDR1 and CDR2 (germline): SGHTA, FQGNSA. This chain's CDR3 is CASSLRGGEQFF. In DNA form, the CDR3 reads TGTGCCAGCAGCTTAAGGGGGGGTGAGCAGTTCTTC.

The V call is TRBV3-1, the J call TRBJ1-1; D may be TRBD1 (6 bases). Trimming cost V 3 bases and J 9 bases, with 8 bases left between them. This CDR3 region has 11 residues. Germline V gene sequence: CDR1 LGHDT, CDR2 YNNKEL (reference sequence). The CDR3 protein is CASSQGTQAFF. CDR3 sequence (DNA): TGTGCCAGCAGCCAGGGGACACAAGCTTTCTTT.

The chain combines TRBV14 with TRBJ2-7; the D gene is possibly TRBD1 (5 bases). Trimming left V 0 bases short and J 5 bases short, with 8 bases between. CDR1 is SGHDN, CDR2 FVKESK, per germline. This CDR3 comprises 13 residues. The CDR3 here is CASSQEGDDEQYF. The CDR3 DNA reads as TGTGCCAGCAGCCAAGAAGGGGATGACGAGCAGTACTTC.

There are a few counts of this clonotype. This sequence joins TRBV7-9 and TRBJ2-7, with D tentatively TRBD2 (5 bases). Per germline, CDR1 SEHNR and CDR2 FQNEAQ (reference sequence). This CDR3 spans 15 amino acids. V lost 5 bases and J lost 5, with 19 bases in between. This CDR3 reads CASSPLGAEVNEQYF. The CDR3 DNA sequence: TGTGCCAGCAGCCCCCTGGGAGCGGAGGTTAACGAGCAGTACTTC.

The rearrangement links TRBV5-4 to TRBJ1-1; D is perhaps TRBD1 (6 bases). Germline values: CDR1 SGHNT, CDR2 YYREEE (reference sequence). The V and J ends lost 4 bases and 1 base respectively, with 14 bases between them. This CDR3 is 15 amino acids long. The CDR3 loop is CASSPPAGANTEAFF. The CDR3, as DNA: TGTGCCAGCAGCCCCCCGGCGGGGGCGAACACTGAAGCTTTCTTT.

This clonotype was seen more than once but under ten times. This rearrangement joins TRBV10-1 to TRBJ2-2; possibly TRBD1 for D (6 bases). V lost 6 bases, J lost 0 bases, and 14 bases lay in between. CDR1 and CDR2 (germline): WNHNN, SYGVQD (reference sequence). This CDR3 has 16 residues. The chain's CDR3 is CASSPGQIANTGELFF. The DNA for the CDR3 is TGCGCCAGCAGCCCCGGACAGATCGCGAACACCGGGGAGCTGTTTTTT.

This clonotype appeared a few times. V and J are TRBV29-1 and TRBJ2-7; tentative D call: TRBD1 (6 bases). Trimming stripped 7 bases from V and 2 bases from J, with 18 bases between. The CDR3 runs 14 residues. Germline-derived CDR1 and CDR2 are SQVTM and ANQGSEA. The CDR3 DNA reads TGCAGCGCCCTAATCCAGGGGAAGCCCTACGAGCAGTACTTC. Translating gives CSALIQGKPYEQYF.

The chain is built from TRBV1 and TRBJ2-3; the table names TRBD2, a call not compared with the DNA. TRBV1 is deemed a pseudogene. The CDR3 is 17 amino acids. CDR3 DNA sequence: TGCACCAGCAGCAACTTAACCAGCGGGGATAGCACAGATACGCAGTATTTT. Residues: CTSSNLTSGDSTDTQYF.

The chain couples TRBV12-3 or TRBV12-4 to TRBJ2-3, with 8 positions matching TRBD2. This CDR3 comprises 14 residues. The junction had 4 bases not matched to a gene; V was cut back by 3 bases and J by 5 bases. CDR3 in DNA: TGTGCCAGCAGTTTTCGGCGGGAGGAAGATACGCAGTATTTT. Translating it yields CASSFRREEDTQYF.

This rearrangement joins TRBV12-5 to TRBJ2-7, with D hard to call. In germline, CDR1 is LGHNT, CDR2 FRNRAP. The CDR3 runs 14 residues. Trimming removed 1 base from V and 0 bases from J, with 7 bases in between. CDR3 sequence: CASGLDGPSYEQYF. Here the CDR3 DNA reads TGTGCTAGTGGTTTGGACGGGCCCTCCTACGAGCAGTACTTC.

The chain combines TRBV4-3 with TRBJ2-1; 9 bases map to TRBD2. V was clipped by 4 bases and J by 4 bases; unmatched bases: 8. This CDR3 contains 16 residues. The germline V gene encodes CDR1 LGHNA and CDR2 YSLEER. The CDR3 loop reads CASSLLVAGGYNEQFF. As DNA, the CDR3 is TGCGCCAGCAGCCTCCTGGTCGCGGGAGGGTACAATGAGCAGTTCTTC.

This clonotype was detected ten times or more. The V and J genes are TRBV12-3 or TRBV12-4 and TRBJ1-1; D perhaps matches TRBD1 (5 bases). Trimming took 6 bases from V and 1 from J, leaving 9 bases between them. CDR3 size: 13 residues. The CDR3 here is CASSLQENTEAFF. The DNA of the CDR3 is TGTGCCAGCAGCCTACAGGAGAACACTGAAGCTTTCTTT.

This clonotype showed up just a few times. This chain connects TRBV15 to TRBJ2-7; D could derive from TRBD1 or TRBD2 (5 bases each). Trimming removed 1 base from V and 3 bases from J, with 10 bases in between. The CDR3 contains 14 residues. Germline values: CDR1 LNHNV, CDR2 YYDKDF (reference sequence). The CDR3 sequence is CATSRGGADYEQYF. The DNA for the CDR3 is TGTGCCACCAGCAGAGGAGGGGCCGACTACGAGCAGTACTTC.

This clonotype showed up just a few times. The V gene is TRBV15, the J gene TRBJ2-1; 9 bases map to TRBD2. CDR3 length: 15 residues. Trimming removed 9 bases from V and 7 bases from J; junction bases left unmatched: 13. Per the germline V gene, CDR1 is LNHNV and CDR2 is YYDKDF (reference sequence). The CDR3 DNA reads TGTGCCACGAGCGGTGGCGGGAGGGCCTCAAATGAGCAGTTCTTC. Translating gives CATSGGGRASNEQFF.

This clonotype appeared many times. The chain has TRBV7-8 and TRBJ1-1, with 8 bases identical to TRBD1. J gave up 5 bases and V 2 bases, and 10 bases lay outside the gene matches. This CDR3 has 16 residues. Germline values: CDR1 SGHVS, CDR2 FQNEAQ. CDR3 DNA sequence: TGTGCCAGCAGCTTAACCTGGACAGGGCTGGTTACTGAAGCTTTCTTT. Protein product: CASSLTWTGLVTEAFF.

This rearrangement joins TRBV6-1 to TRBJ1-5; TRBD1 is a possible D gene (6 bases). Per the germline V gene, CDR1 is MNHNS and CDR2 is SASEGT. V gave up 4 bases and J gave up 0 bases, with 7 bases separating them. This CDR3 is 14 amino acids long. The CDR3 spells CASSATGSNQPQHF. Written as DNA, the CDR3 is TGTGCCAGCAGTGCGACAGGTAGCAATCAGCCCCAGCATTTT.

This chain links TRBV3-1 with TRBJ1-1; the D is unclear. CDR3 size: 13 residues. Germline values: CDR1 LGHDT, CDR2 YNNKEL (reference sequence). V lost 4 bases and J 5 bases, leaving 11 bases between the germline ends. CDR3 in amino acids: CASSRSAGTEAFF. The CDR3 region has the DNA TGTGCCAGCAGCCGCTCAGCGGGAACTGAAGCTTTCTTT. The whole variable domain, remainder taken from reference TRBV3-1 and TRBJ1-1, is DTAVSQTPKYLVTQMGNDKSIKCEQNLGHDTMYWYKQDSKKFLKIMFSYNNKELIINETVPNRFSPKSPDKAHLNLHINSLELGDSAVYFCASSRSAGTEAFFGQGTRLTVV.

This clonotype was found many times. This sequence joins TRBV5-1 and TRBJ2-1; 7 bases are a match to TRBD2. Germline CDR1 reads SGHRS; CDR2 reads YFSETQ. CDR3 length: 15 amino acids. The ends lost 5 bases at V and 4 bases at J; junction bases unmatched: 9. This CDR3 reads CASRFSLAEYNEQFF. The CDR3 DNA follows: TGCGCCAGCAGGTTCTCGCTAGCGGAATACAATGAGCAGTTCTTC.

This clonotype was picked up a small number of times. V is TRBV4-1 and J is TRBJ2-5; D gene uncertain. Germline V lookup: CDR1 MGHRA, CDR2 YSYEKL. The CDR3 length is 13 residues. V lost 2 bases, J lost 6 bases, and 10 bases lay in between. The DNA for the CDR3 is TGCGCCAGCAGCCAAACCGAGTCGAAGACCCAGTACTTC. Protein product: CASSQTESKTQYF.

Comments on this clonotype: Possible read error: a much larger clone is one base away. The CDR3 region has the DNA TGCAGCGTTCGGGACAGGGAAAAATATGGCTACAACTTC. This codes for CSVRDREKYGYNF. The J gene is TRBJ1-2, the V gene TRBV29-1; TRBD1 aligns across 9 bases. The CDR3 extends over 13 amino acids. The germline gives CDR1 SQVTM, CDR2 ANQGSEA.

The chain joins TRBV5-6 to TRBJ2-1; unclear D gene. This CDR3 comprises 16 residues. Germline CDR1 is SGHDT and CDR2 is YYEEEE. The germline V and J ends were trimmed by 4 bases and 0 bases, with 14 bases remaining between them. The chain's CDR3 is CASSHRLASSYNEQFF. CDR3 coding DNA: TGTGCCAGCAGCCATCGTTTGGCTAGCTCCTACAATGAGCAGTTCTTC.

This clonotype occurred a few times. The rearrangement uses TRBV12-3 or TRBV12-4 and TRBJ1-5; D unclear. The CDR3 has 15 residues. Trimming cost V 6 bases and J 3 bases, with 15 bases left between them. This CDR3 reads CASSPGVGYNQPQHF. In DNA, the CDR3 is TGTGCCAGCAGCCCGGGTGTGGGGTACAATCAGCCCCAGCATTTT.

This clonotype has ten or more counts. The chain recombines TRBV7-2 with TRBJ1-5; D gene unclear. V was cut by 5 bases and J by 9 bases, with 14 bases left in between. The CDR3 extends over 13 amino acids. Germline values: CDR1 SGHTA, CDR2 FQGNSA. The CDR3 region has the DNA TGTGCCAGCAGCCCCGCCCGAGATCTGCCCCAGCATTTT. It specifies CASSPARDLPQHF.